The 6 T cell receptor beta chains presented below share a single source sample, sequenced in a study of blood T cell repertoires in COVID-19. Profiling relied on immunoSEQ multiplex PCR, and the TCRdb table lists in-frame clones only, not all of them. The sample has about 56,000 clones, 80% to 90% seen once. Material: peripheral blood. The receptors shown here come from a woman in her sixties or seventies with COVID-19, enrolled during active disease.

This clone has a single count. The chain employs TRBV5-6 and TRBJ1-2, with D tentatively TRBD1 (5 bases). Germline V lookup: CDR1 SGHDT, CDR2 YYEEEE. The CDR3 has 12 amino acids. V shed 3 bases and J shed 8 bases, with 11 bases lying between them. The CDR3 loop is CASSSRAGGYTF. Here the CDR3 DNA reads TGTGCCAGCAGCTCCAGGGCCGGGGGCTACACCTTC.

The chain links TRBV5-1 to TRBJ2-7; 8 bases align to TRBD1. V was clipped by 4 bases and J by 4 bases; unmatched bases: 10. CDR1 is SGHRS, CDR2 YFSETQ, per germline. This CDR3 has 15 amino acids. DNA of the CDR3: TGCGCCAGCAGCAAGGGGTCTAACAGGGGGTACGAGCAGTACTTC. Protein sequence: CASSKGSNRGYEQYF.

This clone appeared a few times. The rearrangement joins TRBV5-4 to TRBJ2-4, with TRBD2 identical over 7 bases. Germline values: CDR1 SGHNT, CDR2 YYREEE (reference sequence). The CDR3 totals 12 residues. Trimming removed 9 bases from V and 11 bases from J; junction bases left unmatched: 11. The CDR3 loop is CATRREGFLQYF. CDR3 in DNA: TGTGCCACCCGTAGGGAGGGGTTTCTTCAGTACTTC.

This clone came up once. This sequence joins TRBV7-2 and TRBJ2-3, with 10 nucleotides matching TRBD2. Looked up from germline, CDR1 is SGHTA and CDR2 is FQGNSA. J was trimmed by 6 bases and V by 2 bases; bases with no gene match: 8. The CDR3 covers 16 residues. The CDR3 loop reads CASSLRLAGPVDTQYF. CDR3 DNA: TGTGCCAGCAGCTTACGACTAGCGGGCCCAGTGGATACGCAGTATTTT. The full variable domain, completed using reference TRBV7-2 and TRBJ2-3, is GAGVSQSPSNKVTEKGKDVELRCDPISGHTALYWYRQSLGQGLEFLIYFQGNSAPDKSGLPSDRFSAERTGGSVSTLTIQRTQQEDSAVYLCASSLRLAGPVDTQYFGPGTRLTVL.

The rearrangement uses TRBV6-1 and TRBJ1-1; D remains unclear. The CDR3 is made up of 16 amino acids. Germline-derived CDR1 and CDR2 are MNHNS and SASEGT. Trimming shortened V by 1 base and J by 4 bases, and 16 bases separated the two germline ends. CDR3 sequence (DNA): TGTGCCAGCAGTGAAGAGTACGTATTCTCGGGCACTGAAGCTTTCTTT. Its translation: CASSEEYVFSGTEAFF.

This clone came up once. This chain uses TRBV4-3 with TRBJ1-4; D remains ambiguous. Trimming removed 0 bases from V and 10 bases from J, with 24 bases in between. The CDR3 covers 18 residues. Per the germline V gene, CDR1 is LGHNA and CDR2 is YSLEER. The CDR3 DNA sequence: TGCGCCAGCAGCCAAGATTCTGATGAGGCCGTGAGGGTCGGAAAACTGTTTTTT. Translated: CASSQDSDEAVRVGKLFF.